Presented here are 7 T cell receptor beta chains from one specimen sequenced in a study of cytomegalovirus exposure and HLA in healthy donors. PCR involved 60 Vbeta and 13 Jbeta primers. The assay was immunoSEQ multiplex PCR, and TCRdb's table has in-frame clones only and misses some. The sample has approximately 170,000 clones, approximately 80% seen once; the top ten hold approximately 2.4%. The specimen sequenced was PBMCs. These receptor sequences come from a woman between 35 and 50 years old in good health and CMV-seropositive.

The V gene is TRBV9, the J gene TRBJ1-4; 8 nucleotides agree with TRBD1. CDR1 is SGDLS and CDR2 is YYNGEE in the germline V gene. The CDR3 is made up of 14 amino acids. The J segment lost 8 bases and the V segment lost 7 bases, leaving 10 bases of the junction unmatched. The CDR3 bases are TGTGCCAGCGGAGGGGCAGGGGGCATGGAAAAACTGTTTTTT. Its translation: CASGGAGGMEKLFF.

The chain couples TRBV18 to TRBJ2-3, with D tentatively TRBD2 (5 bases). This CDR3 is built from 13 residues. V shed 2 bases and J shed 5 bases, with 8 bases lying between them. CDR1 and CDR2 from the germline V gene are KGHSH and LQKENI. This CDR3 reads CASSPERRDTQYF. In nucleotides, the CDR3 is TGTGCCAGCTCACCAGAGCGGAGAGATACGCAGTATTTT.

The chain recombines TRBV28 with TRBJ1-2; weak D call: TRBD1 (6 bases). CDR3 size: 12 residues. Germline V gene lookup returns CDR1 MDHEN and CDR2 SYDVKM. The germline V and J ends were trimmed by 1 base and 9 bases, with 9 bases remaining between them. The DNA for the CDR3 is TGTGCCAGCAGTTTATTAGGGGGAAGCTACACCTTC. It codes for CASSLLGGSYTF.

V usage is TRBV5-1 and J usage is TRBJ2-5; 7 bases are a match to TRBD2. The CDR3 loop spans 15 amino acids. V was clipped by 2 bases and J by 2 bases; unmatched bases: 6. CDR1 and CDR2 (germline): SGHRS, YFSETQ. The CDR3 loop reads CASSFYGGIQETQYF. The CDR3 nucleotides read TGCGCCAGCAGCTTTTACGGGGGGATTCAAGAGACCCAGTACTTC.

This sequence joins TRBV6-6 and TRBJ2-7; perhaps TRBD2 as D (5 bases). This CDR3 is 12 amino acids long. Germline V gene lookup returns CDR1 MNHNY and CDR2 SVGAGI (reference sequence). Trimming stripped 8 bases from V and 1 base from J, with 9 bases between. The DNA of the CDR3 is TGTGCCAGCTCCGGGGATTCCTACGAGCAGTACTTC. Protein product: CASSGDSYEQYF.

Concerning this clone itself: Its ends do not fully match the called genes, so a read error is possible. The CDR3 sequence is CSSSLKGLASYEQYF. The CDR3 coding sequence is TGTTCCAGCAGCTTAAAGGGACTAGCTTCCTACGAGCAGTACTTC. This chain uses TRBV7-9 with TRBJ2-7; 9 bases map to TRBD2. CDR1 is SEHNR, CDR2 FQNEAQ, per germline (reference sequence). The length of the CDR3 is 15 residues.

The gene calls are TRBV7-9 and TRBJ2-5; 7 positions match TRBD2. The CDR3 contains 13 residues. J was trimmed by 5 bases and V by 1 base; bases with no gene match: 1. Per the germline V gene, CDR1 is SEHNR and CDR2 is FQNEAQ (reference sequence). CDR3 in DNA: TGTGCCAGCAGCTTAGACGGGGGGGAGACCCAGTACTTC. Protein sequence: CASSLDGGETQYF.